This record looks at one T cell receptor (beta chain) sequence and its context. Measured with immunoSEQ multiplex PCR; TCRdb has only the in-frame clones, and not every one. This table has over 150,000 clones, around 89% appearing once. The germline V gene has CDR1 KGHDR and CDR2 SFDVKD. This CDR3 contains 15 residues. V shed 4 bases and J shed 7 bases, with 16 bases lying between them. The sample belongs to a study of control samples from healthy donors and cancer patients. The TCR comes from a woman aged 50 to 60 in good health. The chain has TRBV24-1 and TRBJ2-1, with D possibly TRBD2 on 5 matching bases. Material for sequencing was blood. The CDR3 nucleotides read TGTGCCACCAGTGAAACGGGGTCGGGTTTAAATGAGCAGTTCTTC. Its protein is CATSETGSGLNEQFF.